This T cell receptor (beta chain) was recorded in a study of cytomegalovirus exposure and HLA in healthy donors. Looking at the study overall: Later, an analysis reported that the 120 or so validation repertoires had used the same platform as the roughly 720 first-cohort repertoires. Findings of the study overall: The classifier was said to identify cytomegalovirus status with high specificity and sensitivity. Most observed TCR sequences were rare, whereas some public TCRs were detected in many donors.

Worth noting for this clone: Its target is not known.

CDR3 length: 12 residues. V dropped 8 bases and J dropped 2 bases, with 10 bases sitting between them. Germline lookup yields CDR1 LNHDA and CDR2 SQIVND (reference sequence). The study drew the donors from its approximately 110-subject validation cohort, separate from the roughly 670-subject first cohort. Here immunoSEQ multiplex PCR was the method, and the copy in TCRdb shows in-frame clones only, minus some. The repertoire includes tens of thousands of clones, 85% to 95% of them detected once, and 0.69% sits in the top ten. This chain uses TRBV19 with TRBJ2-7, with D unresolved. The clonotype originates from a woman under 30 in good health and CMV-seronegative. The sample consisted of PBMCs. The CDR3 is CASSWQTYEQYF. The CDR3 DNA reads as TGTGCCAGTTCCTGGCAAACCTACGAGCAGTACTTC.